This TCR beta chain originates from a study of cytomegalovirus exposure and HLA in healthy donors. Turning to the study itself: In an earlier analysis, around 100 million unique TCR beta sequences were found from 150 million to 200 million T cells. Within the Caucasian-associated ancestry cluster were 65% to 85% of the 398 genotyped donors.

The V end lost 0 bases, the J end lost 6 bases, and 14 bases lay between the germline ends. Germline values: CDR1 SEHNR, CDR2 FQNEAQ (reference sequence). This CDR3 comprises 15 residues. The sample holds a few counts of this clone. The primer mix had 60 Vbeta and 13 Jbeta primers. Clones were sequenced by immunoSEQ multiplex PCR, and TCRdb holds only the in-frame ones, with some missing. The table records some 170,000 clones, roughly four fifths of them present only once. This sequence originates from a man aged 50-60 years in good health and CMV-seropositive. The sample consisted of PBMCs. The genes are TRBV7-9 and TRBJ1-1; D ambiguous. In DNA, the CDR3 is TGTGCCAGCAGCTTAGCGCGTAACGTGCAGGCTGAAGCTTTCTTT. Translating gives CASSLARNVQAEAFF.